The T cell receptor (beta chain) described here comes from a study of beta chain features in type 1 diabetes. Study information: When patients were set against healthy donors, age, gender and cell yields were similar.

Trimming took 1 base from V and 7 from J, leaving 11 bases between them. The CDR3 runs 14 residues. Germline CDR1 SGHTA, CDR2 FQGNSA. About this clone itself: The antigen is unknown.

Expressed TCRB transcripts got sequenced, as all isolated RNA was reverse transcribed. Only in-frame clones appear in the TCRdb table, and some are missing; sequencing was by immunoSEQ multiplex PCR. This sample has fewer than 200,000 clones, with about 13% found just once. General observations from the study: Reduced insertions and increased deletions marked VDJ junctions in type 1 diabetes patients.

V gene TRBV7-2 combines with J gene TRBJ2-4, with D tentatively TRBD2 (6 bases). This TCR derives from a woman in her late teens or twenties in good health. The specimen sequenced was central memory CD4+ T cells from blood. This chain's CDR3 is CASSLGPGRNIQYF. For the CDR3, the DNA is TGTGCCAGCAGCTTAGGGCCAGGGAGGAACATTCAGTACTTC.